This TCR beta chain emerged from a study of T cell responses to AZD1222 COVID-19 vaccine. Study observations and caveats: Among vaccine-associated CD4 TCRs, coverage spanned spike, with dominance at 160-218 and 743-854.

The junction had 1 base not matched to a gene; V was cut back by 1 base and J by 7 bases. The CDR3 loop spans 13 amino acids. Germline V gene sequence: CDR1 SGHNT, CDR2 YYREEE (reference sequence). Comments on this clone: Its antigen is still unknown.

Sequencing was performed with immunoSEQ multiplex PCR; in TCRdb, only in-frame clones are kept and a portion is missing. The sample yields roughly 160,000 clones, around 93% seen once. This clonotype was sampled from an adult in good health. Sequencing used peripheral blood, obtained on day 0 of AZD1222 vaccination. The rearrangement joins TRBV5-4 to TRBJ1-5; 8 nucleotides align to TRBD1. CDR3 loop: CASSLSGGQPQHF. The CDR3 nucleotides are TGTGCCAGCAGCTTGTCAGGGGGCCAGCCCCAGCATTTT. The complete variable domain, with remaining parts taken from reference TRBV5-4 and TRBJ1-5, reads ETGVTQSPTHLIKTRGQQVTLRCSSQSGHNTVSWYQQALGQGPQFIFQYYREEENGRGNFPPRFSGLQFPNYSSELNVNALELDDSALYLCASSLSGGQPQHFGDGTRLSIL.